The T cell receptor (beta chain) described here comes from a study of T cells in localized non-small cell lung cancer. TCRdb's table, derived via immunoSEQ multiplex PCR, lists solely in-frame clones and lacks some. The data show about 35,000 clones, with roughly 87% seen just once and around 15% held by the top ten. Comments on this clone: Its antigen is unidentified.

CDR3 length: 17 amino acids. CDR1 and CDR2 from the germline V gene are LNHDA and SQIVND (reference sequence). V lost 3 bases, J lost 6 bases, and 14 bases stayed unmatched. Study outcomes and limitations: Uninvolved adjacent lung, not tumor, had the highest T cell clonality. Higher blood T cell density went with longer overall survival. Median detection of top 100 tumor clones in adjacent lung was 57 clones. The study sequenced only one region of the tumor. As a result, intratumor heterogeneity could not be excluded and remains possible.

The origin of this receptor is a male donor aged 60 or over with stage III squamous cell lung carcinoma. The sample in question was peripheral blood, obtained before any cancer treatment. This chain links TRBV19 with TRBJ1-1, with 9 positions matching TRBD1. Here the CDR3 reads CASSIPDRGRGFPEAFF. CDR3 nucleotides: TGTGCCAGTAGTATCCCGGACAGGGGTCGGGGGTTTCCTGAAGCTTTCTTT.